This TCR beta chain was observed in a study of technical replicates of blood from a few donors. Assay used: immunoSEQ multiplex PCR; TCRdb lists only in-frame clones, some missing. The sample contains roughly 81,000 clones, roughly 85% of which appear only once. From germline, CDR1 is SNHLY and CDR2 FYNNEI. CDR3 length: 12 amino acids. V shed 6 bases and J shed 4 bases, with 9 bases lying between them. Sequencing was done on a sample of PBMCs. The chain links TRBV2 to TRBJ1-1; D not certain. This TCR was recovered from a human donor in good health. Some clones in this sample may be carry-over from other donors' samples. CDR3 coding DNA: TGTGCCAGCAGAGGACTGGGCACTGAAGCTTTCTTT. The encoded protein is CASRGLGTEAFF.